These 20 T cell receptor beta chains were all obtained from the same sample, sequenced in a study of PD-1 blockade in mismatch repair-deficient tumors. Using immunoSEQ multiplex PCR, the repertoire was profiled, and TCRdb retains in-frame clones only, with some absent. The sample has roughly 120,000 clones, around nine tenths seen once. This specimen consisted of peripheral blood, obtained approximately 70 weeks after starting pembrolizumab. The receptors derive from an adult with mismatch repair-deficient cancer.

The rearrangement uses TRBV5-1 and TRBJ2-1, with 7 bases lining up with TRBD2. The germline V gene encodes CDR1 SGHRS and CDR2 YFSETQ. The CDR3 runs to 19 residues. With V trimmed by 4 bases and J by 0 bases, 16 bases remained unmatched. CDR3 residues: CASSPVLVGGSRSYNEQFF. The CDR3 DNA follows: TGCGCCAGCAGCCCTGTTTTGGTGGGAGGGAGCCGCTCCTACAATGAGCAGTTCTTC.

The chain is built from TRBV29-1 and TRBJ2-7, with 7 bases aligning to TRBD1. The length of the CDR3 is 12 residues. CDR1 is SQVTM, CDR2 ANQGSEA, per germline. V shed 6 bases and J 0 bases; nucleotides not matched to a gene: 2. The DNA for the CDR3 is TGCAGCGTCCGGACAGGCTCCTACGAGCAGTACTTC. Amino acid sequence: CSVRTGSYEQYF.

The CDR3, as DNA: TGTGCCAGCAGTTTGGGCCTAGCGGGTTGGAATGAGCAGTTCTTC. It encodes CASSLGLAGWNEQFF. This chain joins TRBV27 and TRBJ2-1, with 8 bases identical to TRBD2. CDR1 and CDR2 (germline): MNHEY, SMNVEV (reference sequence). There are 15 residues in the CDR3. V trimming: 3 bases; J trimming: 7 bases; junction bases outside the gene matches: 8.

The chain has TRBV7-3 and TRBJ2-1, with 10 bases fitting TRBD2. Germline V gives CDR1 SGHTA, CDR2 FQGTGA. The CDR3 consists of 14 residues. The V segment lost 1 base and the J segment 10 bases; nucleotides outside the gene matches: 4. The CDR3 coding sequence is TGTGCCAGCAGCTTAATAGGACTAGCGGAGGAGCAGTTCTTC. Its translation: CASSLIGLAEEQFF.

The chain recombines TRBV11-2 with TRBJ2-5; 14 bases line up with TRBD2. CDR3 length: 17 residues. The germline CDR1 and CDR2 sequences are SGHAT and FQNNGV. The trim removed 2 bases at V and 1 base at J, leaving 3 bases unmatched. CDR3 sequence (DNA): TGTGCCAGCAGCTTATGGACTAGCGGGAGGCTCCAAGAGACCCAGTACTTC. Translated, it gives CASSLWTSGRLQETQYF. The whole variable domain, filled in from reference TRBV11-2 and TRBJ2-5, reads EAGVAQSPRYKIIEKRQSVAFWCNPISGHATLYWYQQILGQGPKLLIQFQNNGVVDDSQLPKDRFSAERLKGVDSTLKIQPAKLEDSAVYLCASSLWTSGRLQETQYFGPGTRLLVL.

The CDR3: CASSSTAILSGNTIYF. CDR3 bases: TGTGCCAGCAGTTCGACAGCAATACTCTCTGGAAACACCATATATTTT. The J gene is TRBJ1-3, the V gene TRBV6-5, with D perhaps matching TRBD1 (5 bases). The V gene's germline CDR1 is MNHEY and CDR2 SVGAGI. With 4 bases removed from V and 0 bases from J, the gap between germline ends came to 13 bases. The CDR3 loop spans 16 amino acids.

This chain joins TRBV5-1 and TRBJ2-3; 12 nucleotides line up with TRBD2. The CDR3 length is 16 residues. V shed 3 bases, J shed 6 bases, and the junction held 8 bases outside the gene matches. Germline CDR1 is SGHRS and CDR2 is YFSETQ. The CDR3 DNA reads as TGCGCCAGCAGCTGGACTAGCGGGATATCTTTCGATACGCAGTATTTT. It yields the protein CASSWTSGISFDTQYF.

This clone appeared once. The chain has TRBV4-1 and TRBJ2-6; 9 bases agree with TRBD2. The junction had 13 bases not matched to a gene; V was cut back by 3 bases and J by 1 base. CDR1 and CDR2 (germline): MGHRA, YSYEKL. This CDR3 has 20 amino acids. The DNA for the CDR3 is TGCGCCAGCAGCCAGGAACGAGGACTAGCGATTGCGTCTGGGGCCAACGTCCTGACTTTC. Amino acid sequence: CASSQERGLAIASGANVLTF.

V is TRBV6-1 and J is TRBJ2-2, with TRBD1 identical over 8 bases. V gave up 6 bases and J gave up 0 bases; unmatched junction bases: 3. Germline CDR1 is MNHNS and CDR2 is SASEGT. The CDR3 has 15 residues. CDR3 sequence (DNA): TGTGCCAGCAGGGGGACAGGCGCGAACACCGGGGAGCTGTTTTTT. It specifies CASRGTGANTGELFF.

The chain links TRBV7-3 to TRBJ2-3; D unresolved. The germline V gene encodes CDR1 SGHTA and CDR2 FQGTGA. CDR3 size: 14 residues. V lost 2 bases, J lost 6 bases, and 12 bases lay in between. The DNA for the CDR3 is TGTGCCAGCAGCTTAGGCGGCGGAATGGATACGCAGTATTTT. As protein: CASSLGGGMDTQYF.

This clone was found once. The rearrangement uses TRBV4-3 and TRBJ1-2; 7 bases align to TRBD1. In germline, CDR1 is LGHNA, CDR2 YSLEER. The CDR3 is made up of 17 amino acids. The trim removed 0 bases at V and 7 bases at J, leaving 14 bases unmatched. This CDR3 is CASSQEFAGGREGGYTF. The CDR3 coding sequence is TGCGCCAGCAGCCAAGAGTTCGCAGGGGGTAGGGAGGGTGGCTACACCTTC.

This chain joins TRBV6-5 and TRBJ2-5; no definite D call. The V and J ends lost 4 bases and 3 bases respectively, with 15 bases between them. Per germline, CDR1 MNHEY and CDR2 SVGAGI. The CDR3 covers 15 residues. The CDR3 is CASSSPRALEETQYF. The CDR3, as DNA: TGTGCCAGCAGTTCACCCCGGGCCCTTGAAGAGACCCAGTACTTC.

The V call is TRBV11-2, the J call TRBJ2-1; 16 bases match TRBD2. The germline CDR1 and CDR2 sequences are SGHAT and FQNNGV. The CDR3 covers 18 residues. J gave up 7 bases and V 5 bases, and 11 bases lay outside the gene matches. The CDR3 nucleotides are TGTGCCAGCAGCCCGAGGGGACTAGCGGGGGGGAATGGGAATGAGCAGTTCTTC. Its translation: CASSPRGLAGGNGNEQFF.

The chain couples TRBV28 to TRBJ2-7; tentatively, D is TRBD2 (6 bases). The V end lost 7 bases, the J end lost 2 bases, and 15 bases lay between the germline ends. The germline CDR1 and CDR2 sequences are MDHEN and SYDVKM. This CDR3 contains 14 residues. The CDR3 sequence is CASNPRGLAYEQYF. The CDR3 DNA reads TGTGCCAGCAACCCGCGGGGTTTGGCCTACGAGCAGTACTTC.

This clone was seen once. CDR3 sequence reads: CATSRGGFKNQPQHF. DNA of the CDR3: TGTGCCACCAGCAGAGGGGGGTTCAAAAATCAGCCCCAGCATTTT. This chain joins TRBV15 and TRBJ1-5; possibly TRBD1 for D (5 bases). Germline CDR1 LNHNV, CDR2 YYDKDF (reference sequence). Deletions cut 1 base from V and 4 bases from J, with 11 bases between. This CDR3 is built from 15 residues.

The chain recombines TRBV27 with TRBJ2-1; 9 bases align to TRBD2. V trimming: 5 bases; J trimming: 7 bases; junction bases outside the gene matches: 9. Germline-derived CDR1 and CDR2 are MNHEY and SMNVEV (reference sequence). This CDR3 is 15 amino acids long. The CDR3 bases are TGTGCCAGCAGTCCCATAGCGGGAGTGGGTAATGAGCAGTTCTTC. Protein product: CASSPIAGVGNEQFF.

The chain has TRBV5-6 and TRBJ1-2, with 9 bases lining up with TRBD1. Germline CDR1 SGHDT, CDR2 YYEEEE. The J segment lost 4 bases and the V segment lost 2 bases, leaving 6 bases of the junction unmatched. CDR3 length equals 15 residues. This chain's CDR3 is CASSFVTGGTYGYTF. The CDR3 DNA reads as TGTGCCAGCAGCTTTGTGACAGGGGGTACCTATGGCTACACCTTC.

The chain couples TRBV13 to TRBJ1-2; no clear D. V lost 3 bases to trimming and J lost 0 bases, with 5 bases between them. Germline-derived CDR1 and CDR2 are PRHDT and FYEKMQ (reference sequence). CDR3 length equals 13 residues. The DNA for the CDR3 is TGTGCCAGCAGCTTCCGCACTAACTATGGCTACACCTTC. It translates to CASSFRTNYGYTF.

V and J are TRBV30 and TRBJ2-7; D is undetermined. The CDR3 has 16 residues. Trimming shortened V by 5 bases and J by 0 bases, and 20 bases separated the two germline ends. CDR1 is GTSNPN, CDR2 SVGIG, per germline (reference sequence). CDR3 DNA: TGTGCCTGGGGCCCTCCCTTAGGGTCGTACTCCTACGAGCAGTACTTC. Amino acid sequence: CAWGPPLGSYSYEQYF.

The chain is built from TRBV7-8 and TRBJ2-3, with 10 bases fitting TRBD2. This CDR3 is 16 amino acids long. V was clipped by 5 bases and J by 6 bases; unmatched bases: 11. Germline loops: CDR1 SGHVS, CDR2 FQNEAQ. For the CDR3, the DNA is TGTGCCAGCAGCCCCCACCCAGCGGGAGGGCCCGATACGCAGTATTTT. It encodes CASSPHPAGGPDTQYF.